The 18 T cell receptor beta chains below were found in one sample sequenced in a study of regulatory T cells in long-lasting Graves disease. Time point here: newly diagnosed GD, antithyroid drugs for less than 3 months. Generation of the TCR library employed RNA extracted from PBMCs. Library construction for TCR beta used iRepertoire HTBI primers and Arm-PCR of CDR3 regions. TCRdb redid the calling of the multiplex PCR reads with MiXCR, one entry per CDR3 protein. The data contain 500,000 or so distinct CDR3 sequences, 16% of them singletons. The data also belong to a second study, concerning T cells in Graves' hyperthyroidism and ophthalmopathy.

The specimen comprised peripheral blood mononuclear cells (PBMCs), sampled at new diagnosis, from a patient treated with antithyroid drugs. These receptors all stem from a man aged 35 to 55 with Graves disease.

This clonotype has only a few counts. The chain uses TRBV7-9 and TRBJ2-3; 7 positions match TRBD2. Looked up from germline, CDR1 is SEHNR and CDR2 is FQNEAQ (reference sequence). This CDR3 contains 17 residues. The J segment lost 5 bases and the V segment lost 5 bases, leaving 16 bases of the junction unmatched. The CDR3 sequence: CASSAPREGTGVDTQYF. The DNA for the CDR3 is TGTGCCAGCAGCGCTCCCAGGGAGGGCACGGGGGTAGATACGCAGTATTTT.

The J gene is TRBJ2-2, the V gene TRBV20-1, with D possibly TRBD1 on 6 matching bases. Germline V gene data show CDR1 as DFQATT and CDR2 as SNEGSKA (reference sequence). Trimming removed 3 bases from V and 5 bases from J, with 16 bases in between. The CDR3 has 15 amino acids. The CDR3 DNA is TGCAGTGCTAGGGCCCTCGTAGGGGGAACCGGGGAGCTGTTTTTT. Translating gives CSARALVGGTGELFF.

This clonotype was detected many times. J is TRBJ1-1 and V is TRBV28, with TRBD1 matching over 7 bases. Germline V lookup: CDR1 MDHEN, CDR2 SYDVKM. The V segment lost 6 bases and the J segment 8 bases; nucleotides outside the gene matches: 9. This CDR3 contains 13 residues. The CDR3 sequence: CASSRDRVKEAFF. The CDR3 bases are TGTGCCAGCAGCCGCGACAGGGTAAAGGAAGCTTTCTTT.

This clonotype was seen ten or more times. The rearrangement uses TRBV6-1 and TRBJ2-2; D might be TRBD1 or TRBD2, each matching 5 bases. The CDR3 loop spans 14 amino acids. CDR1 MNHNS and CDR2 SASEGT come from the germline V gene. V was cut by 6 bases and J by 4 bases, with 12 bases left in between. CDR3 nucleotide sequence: TGTGCCAGCAGGGGGACGGGAAGCACCGGGGAGCTGTTTTTT. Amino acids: CASRGTGSTGELFF.

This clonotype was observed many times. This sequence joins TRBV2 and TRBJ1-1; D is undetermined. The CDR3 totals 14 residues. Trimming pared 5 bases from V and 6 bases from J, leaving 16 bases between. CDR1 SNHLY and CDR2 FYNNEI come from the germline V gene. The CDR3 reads CASSLSGGQAEAFF. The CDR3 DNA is TGTGCCAGCAGTCTTTCCGGTGGCCAAGCTGAAGCTTTCTTT.

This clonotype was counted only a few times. The CDR3 sequence: CASRGTALNYGYTF. The DNA for the CDR3 is TGTGCCAGCAGGGGGACAGCTTTAAACTATGGCTACACCTTC. J is TRBJ1-2 and V is TRBV12-3 or TRBV12-4; TRBD1 matches at 7 bases. J gave up 2 bases and V 6 bases, and 6 bases lay outside the gene matches. The CDR3 consists of 14 residues.

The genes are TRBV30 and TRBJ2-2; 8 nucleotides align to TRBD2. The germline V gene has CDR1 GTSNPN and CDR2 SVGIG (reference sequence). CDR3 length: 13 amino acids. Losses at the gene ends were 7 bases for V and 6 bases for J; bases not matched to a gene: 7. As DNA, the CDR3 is TGTGCCTCAGCGGGGGCCTGGGCCGGGGAGCTGTTTTTT. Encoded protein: CASAGAWAGELFF. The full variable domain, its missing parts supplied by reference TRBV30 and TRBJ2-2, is SQTIHQWPATLVQPVGSPLSLECTVEGTSNPNLYWYRQAAGRGLQLLFYSVGIGQISSEVPQNLSASRPQDRQFILSSKKLLLSDSGFYLCASAGAWAGELFFGEGSRLTVL.

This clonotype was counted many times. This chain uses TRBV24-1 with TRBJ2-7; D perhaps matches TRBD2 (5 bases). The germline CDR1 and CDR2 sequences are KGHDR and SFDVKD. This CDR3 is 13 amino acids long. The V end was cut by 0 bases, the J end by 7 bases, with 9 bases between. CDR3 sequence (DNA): TGTGCCACCAGTGATTTGGAGGGTAGGGAGCAGTACTTC. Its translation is CATSDLEGREQYF.

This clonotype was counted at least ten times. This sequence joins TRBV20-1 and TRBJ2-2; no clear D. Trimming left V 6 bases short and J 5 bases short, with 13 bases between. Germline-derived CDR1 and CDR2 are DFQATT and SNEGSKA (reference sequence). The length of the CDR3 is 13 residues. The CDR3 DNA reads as TGCAGTGCCGAGGCCGTGGAGACCGGGGAGCTGTTTTTT. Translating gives CSAEAVETGELFF.

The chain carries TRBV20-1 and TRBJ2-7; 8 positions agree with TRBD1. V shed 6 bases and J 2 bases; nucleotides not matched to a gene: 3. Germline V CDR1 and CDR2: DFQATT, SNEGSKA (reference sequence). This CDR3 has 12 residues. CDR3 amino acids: CSATGQAYEQYF. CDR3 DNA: TGCAGTGCAACGGGACAGGCCTACGAGCAGTACTTC.

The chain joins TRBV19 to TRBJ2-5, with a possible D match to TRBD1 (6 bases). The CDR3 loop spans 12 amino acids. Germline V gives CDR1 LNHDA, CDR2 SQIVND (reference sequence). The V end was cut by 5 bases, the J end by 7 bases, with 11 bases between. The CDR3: CASSPMTGTQYF. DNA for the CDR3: TGTGCCAGTAGTCCGATGACAGGGACCCAGTACTTC. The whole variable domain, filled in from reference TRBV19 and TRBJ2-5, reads DGGITQSPKYLFRKEGQNVTLSCEQNLNHDAMYWYRQDPGQGLRLIYYSQIVNDFQKGDIAEGYSVSREKKESFPLTVTSAQKNPTAFYLCASSPMTGTQYFGPGTRLLVL.

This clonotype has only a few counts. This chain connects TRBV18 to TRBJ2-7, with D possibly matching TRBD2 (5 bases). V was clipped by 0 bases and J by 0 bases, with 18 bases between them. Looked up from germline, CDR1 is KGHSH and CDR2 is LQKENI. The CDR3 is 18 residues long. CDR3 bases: TGTGCCAGCTCACCACCTGGCGGAGGCGGTACGAGCTCCTACGAGCAGTACTTC. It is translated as CASSPPGGGGTSSYEQYF.

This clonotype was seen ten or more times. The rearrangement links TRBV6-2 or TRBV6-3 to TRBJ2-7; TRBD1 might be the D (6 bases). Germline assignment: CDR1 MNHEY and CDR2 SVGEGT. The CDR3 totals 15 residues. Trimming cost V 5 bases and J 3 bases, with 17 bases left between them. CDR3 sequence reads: CASSLAGTRSYEQYF. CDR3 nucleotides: TGTGCCAGCAGTCTGGCCGGGACACGGAGCTACGAGCAGTACTTC.

Here the CDR3 reads CASSQVTGNEQYF. CDR3 nucleotide sequence: TGTGCCAGCAGCCAGGTTACAGGGAACGAGCAGTACTTC. The chain links TRBV3-1 to TRBJ2-7; D may be TRBD1 (6 bases). Trimming pared 3 bases from V and 5 bases from J, leaving 11 bases between. The CDR3 consists of 13 residues. Germline CDR1 reads LGHDT; CDR2 reads YNNKEL (reference sequence).

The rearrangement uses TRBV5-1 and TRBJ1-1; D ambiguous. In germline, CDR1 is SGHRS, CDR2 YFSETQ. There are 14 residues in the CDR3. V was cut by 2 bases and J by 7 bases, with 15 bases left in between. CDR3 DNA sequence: TGCGCCAGCAGCTTCGGGGAGATCGGCGGTGAAGCTTTCTTT. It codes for CASSFGEIGGEAFF. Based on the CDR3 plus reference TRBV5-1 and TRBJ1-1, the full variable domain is KAGVTQTPRYLIKTRGQQVTLSCSPISGHRSVSWYQQTPGQGLQFLFEYFSETQRNKGNFPGRFSGRQFSNSRSEMNVSTLELGDSALYLCASSFGEIGGEAFFGQGTRLTVV.

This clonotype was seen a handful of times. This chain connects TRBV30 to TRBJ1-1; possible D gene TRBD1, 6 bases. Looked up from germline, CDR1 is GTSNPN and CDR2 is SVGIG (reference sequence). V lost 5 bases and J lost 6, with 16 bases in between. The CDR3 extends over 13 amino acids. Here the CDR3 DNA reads TGTGCCTGGGGCGGCGGGGGCAGGGCTGAAGCTTTCTTT. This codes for CAWGGGGRAEAFF. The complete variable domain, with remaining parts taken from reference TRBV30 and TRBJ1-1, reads SQTIHQWPATLVQPVGSPLSLECTVEGTSNPNLYWYRQAAGRGLQLLFYSVGIGQISSEVPQNLSASRPQDRQFILSSKKLLLSDSGFYLCAWGGGGRAEAFFGQGTRLTVV.

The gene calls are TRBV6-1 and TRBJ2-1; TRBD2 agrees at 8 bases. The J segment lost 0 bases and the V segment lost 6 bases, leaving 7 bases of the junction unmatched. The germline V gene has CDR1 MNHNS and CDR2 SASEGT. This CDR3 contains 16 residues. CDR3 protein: CASRFAGGFSYNEQFF. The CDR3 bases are TGTGCCAGCAGGTTTGCGGGAGGATTCTCCTACAATGAGCAGTTCTTC.

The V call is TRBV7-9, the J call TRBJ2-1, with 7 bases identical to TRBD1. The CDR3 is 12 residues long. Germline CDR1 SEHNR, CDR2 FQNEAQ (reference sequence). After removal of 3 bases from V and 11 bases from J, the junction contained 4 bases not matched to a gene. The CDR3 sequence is CASSFADRKQFF. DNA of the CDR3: TGTGCCAGCAGCTTCGCGGACAGGAAGCAGTTCTTC.